A single sample gave rise to the 25 T cell receptor beta chains below, sequenced in a study of blood T cell repertoires in COVID-19. The table came from immunoSEQ multiplex PCR; TCRdb's copy has only in-frame clones and leaves some out. The data contain over 90,000 clones, more than 80% of them seen just once; the ten biggest clones take up around 4.8%. Input material: peripheral blood. Every receptor here comes from a man of 80 years or more with COVID-19, enrolled during active disease.

The chain joins TRBV4-1 to TRBJ2-7; tentative D call: TRBD2 (7 bases). With 3 bases removed from V and 1 base from J, the gap between germline ends came to 22 bases. The CDR3 spans 18 residues. Germline values: CDR1 MGHRA, CDR2 YSYEKL. The CDR3 nucleotides read TGCGCCAGCAGCCAGGGGGCGGGAGAGAAGTCTTTTTCCTACGAGCAGTACTTC. Its protein product is CASSQGAGEKSFSYEQYF.

This chain joins TRBV27 and TRBJ2-1; 7 bases fit TRBD2. The J segment lost 9 bases and the V segment lost 9 bases, leaving 14 bases of the junction unmatched. The germline gives CDR1 MNHEY, CDR2 SMNVEV (reference sequence). The CDR3 is 14 residues long. CDR3 sequence reads: CASGKAGVGSEQFF. The CDR3, as DNA: TGTGCCAGTGGGAAGGCGGGAGTTGGGAGTGAGCAGTTCTTC.

The V and J genes are TRBV7-2 and TRBJ2-2; D uncertain. V was shortened by 0 bases and J by 2 bases, with 7 bases between the two germline ends. The CDR3 is 15 amino acids. Germline CDR1 is SGHTA and CDR2 is FQGNSA. The CDR3 loop reads CASSLAGLNTGELFF. The CDR3 DNA sequence: TGTGCCAGCAGCTTAGCCGGGTTAAACACCGGGGAGCTGTTTTTT.

The chain carries TRBV11-2 and TRBJ2-7; D remains ambiguous. CDR3 size: 14 residues. Per germline, CDR1 SGHAT and CDR2 FQNNGV. The germline V and J ends were trimmed by 4 bases and 0 bases, with 10 bases remaining between them. CDR3 sequence reads: CASSYTVTSYEQYF. CDR3 coding DNA: TGTGCCAGCAGCTACACAGTGACCTCCTACGAGCAGTACTTC.

The CDR3 reads CSASSHRGYEQYF. The CDR3 DNA follows: TGCAGTGCTAGTTCACACAGGGGCTACGAGCAGTACTTC. J is TRBJ2-7 and V is TRBV20-1; TRBD1 aligns across 7 bases. Germline V gene sequence: CDR1 DFQATT, CDR2 SNEGSKA (reference sequence). The length of the CDR3 is 13 residues. The V and J ends lost 3 bases and 3 bases, in that order; junction bases with no gene match: 5.

The chain is built from TRBV7-5 and TRBJ2-7; TRBD2, the table's D call, was not compared with the DNA. TRBV7-5 is an annotated pseudogene. CDR3 length equals 10 residues. The CDR3 DNA is TGTGTCAGAAGCTTCGACGAGCAGTACTTC. Translated: CVRSFDEQYF.

This clone has a handful of counts. The chain recombines TRBV18 with TRBJ1-4, with a weak D call TRBD1 (5 bases). This CDR3 spans 15 amino acids. Per the germline V gene, CDR1 is KGHSH and CDR2 is LQKENI. V lost 5 bases and J lost 4, with 14 bases in between. The CDR3 loop reads CASSWRQSLNEKLFF. The CDR3 nucleotides are TGTGCCAGCTCATGGAGACAGAGCCTTAATGAAAAACTGTTTTTT.

This clone was observed a few times. The gene calls are TRBV2 and TRBJ1-5, with D possibly matching TRBD1 (5 bases). With 6 bases removed from V and 4 bases from J, the gap between germline ends came to 16 bases. Germline V gene data show CDR1 as SNHLY and CDR2 as FYNNEI. The CDR3 consists of 15 residues. The CDR3 spells CASSPTADWNQPQHF. In DNA form, the CDR3 reads TGTGCCAGCAGCCCGACAGCCGATTGGAATCAGCCCCAGCATTTT.

V gene TRBV10-2 combines with J gene TRBJ2-5; 13 nucleotides line up with TRBD2. The germline V gene encodes CDR1 WSHSY and CDR2 SAAADI. This CDR3 comprises 15 residues. V lost 7 bases and J lost 4; bases outside the gene matches: 6. CDR3 region: CASKVGLAGVETQYF. DNA of the CDR3: TGCGCCAGCAAAGTAGGACTAGCGGGAGTAGAGACCCAGTACTTC.

V usage is TRBV4-2 and J usage is TRBJ1-4; D not certain. The CDR3 runs 13 residues. Germline V gene sequence: CDR1 LGHNA, CDR2 YNFKEQ. Trimming took 4 bases from V and 1 from J, leaving 4 bases between them. The CDR3 coding sequence is TGTGCCAGCAGCCCCCGAACTAATGAAAAACTGTTTTTT. Translating it yields CASSPRTNEKLFF.

The V call is TRBV19, the J call TRBJ1-1; 8 bases agree with TRBD1. This CDR3 region has 14 residues. The junction had 6 bases not matched to a gene; V was cut back by 5 bases and J by 4 bases. Germline V gene data show CDR1 as LNHDA and CDR2 as SQIVND (reference sequence). The CDR3 nucleotides read TGTGCCAGTAGTTTGAGACAGGGGAGCACTGAAGCTTTCTTT. Translated, it gives CASSLRQGSTEAFF. The variable domain in full, completed from reference TRBV19 and TRBJ1-1, reads DGGITQSPKYLFRKEGQNVTLSCEQNLNHDAMYWYRQDPGQGLRLIYYSQIVNDFQKGDIAEGYSVSREKKESFPLTVTSAQKNPTAFYLCASSLRQGSTEAFFGQGTRLTVV.

This clone was found once. The gene calls are TRBV7-8 and TRBJ1-1, with D possibly being TRBD1 (6 bases). Germline CDR1 is SGHVS and CDR2 is FQNEAQ. CDR3 length: 15 amino acids. V lost 1 base, J lost 1 base, and 10 bases lay in between. CDR3 DNA sequence: TGTGCCAGCAGCTTAGTTGGACAGAAGAACACTGAAGCTTTCTTT. Translating gives CASSLVGQKNTEAFF.

This clone came up once. This chain connects TRBV4-1 to TRBJ2-2, with a possible D match to TRBD1 (6 bases). Deletions cut 0 bases from V and 3 bases from J, with 8 bases between. This CDR3 comprises 15 residues. Germline V lookup: CDR1 MGHRA, CDR2 YSYEKL. The CDR3 coding sequence is TGCGCCAGCAGCCAAGAGGGGGCCGACACCGGGGAGCTGTTTTTT. Its protein product is CASSQEGADTGELFF.

The chain couples TRBV5-4 to TRBJ2-7; 11 positions match TRBD2. There are 15 residues in the CDR3. V lost 4 bases to trimming and J lost 2 bases; unmatched junction nucleotides: 5. Germline assignment: CDR1 SGHNT and CDR2 YYREEE (reference sequence). CDR3 protein: CASSLGLAEAYEQYF. DNA of the CDR3: TGTGCCAGCAGCCTGGGACTAGCGGAGGCCTACGAGCAGTACTTC.

This clone turned up a few times. The chain uses TRBV3-1 (or the pseudogene TRBV3-2) and TRBJ2-7, with 8 bases that match TRBD2. Germline V lookup: CDR1 LGHDT, CDR2 YNNKEL (reference sequence). The CDR3 spans 15 residues. With 7 bases clipped from V and 4 bases from J, the junction kept 12 bases outside the gene matches. The CDR3 coding sequence is TGTGCCAGCAAAAAAGCGGGAGCCCTTTCTTACGAGCAGTACTTC. Protein product: CASKKAGALSYEQYF.

The V gene is TRBV18, the J gene TRBJ1-1; 9 positions match TRBD1. Germline loops: CDR1 KGHSH, CDR2 LQKENI. The CDR3 sequence is 15 residues long. V gave up 6 bases and J gave up 0 bases; unmatched junction bases: 5. CDR3 region: CASSPTGGLNTEAFF. In DNA form, the CDR3 reads TGTGCCAGCTCCCCGACAGGGGGATTGAACACTGAAGCTTTCTTT. Filled out from reference TRBV18 and TRBJ1-1, the complete variable domain reads NAGVMQNPRHLVRRRGQEARLRCSPMKGHSHVYWYRQLPEEGLKFMVYLQKENIIDESGMPKERFSAEFPKEGPSILRIQQVVRGDSAAYFCASSPTGGLNTEAFFGQGTRLTVV.

This clone was detected ten times or more. The chain combines TRBV9 with TRBJ1-2; no reliable D call. Looked up from germline, CDR1 is SGDLS and CDR2 is YYNGEE. The CDR3 covers 17 residues. Trimming took 0 bases from V and 5 from J, leaving 20 bases between them. CDR3 residues: CASSVAVGSSPGYGYTF. The CDR3 bases are TGTGCCAGCAGCGTAGCCGTCGGGTCTTCCCCCGGTTATGGCTACACCTTC.

The CDR3 sequence is CSVELQQGQPQHF. The CDR3 DNA sequence: TGCAGCGTTGAGTTACAACAGGGACAGCCCCAGCATTTT. This sequence joins TRBV29-1 and TRBJ1-5; weak D call: TRBD1 (6 bases). V lost 3 bases and J lost 7, with 13 bases in between. This CDR3 is 13 amino acids long. Germline CDR1 SQVTM, CDR2 ANQGSEA.

This chain uses TRBV6-5 with TRBJ1-2; D gene ambiguous. Germline V lookup: CDR1 MNHEY, CDR2 SVGAGI. This CDR3 contains 14 residues. Trimming left V 2 bases short and J 2 bases short, with 9 bases between. CDR3 protein: CASSYVSLNYGYTF. The CDR3 bases are TGTGCCAGCAGTTACGTTTCGTTAAACTATGGCTACACCTTC.

This clone showed up just a few times. The V and J genes are TRBV11-2 and TRBJ2-1; 7 nucleotides match TRBD1. This CDR3 contains 14 residues. Per the germline V gene, CDR1 is SGHAT and CDR2 is FQNNGV. J gave up 0 bases and V 5 bases, and 1 base lay outside the gene matches. CDR3 loop: CASSRDSSYNEQFF. Written as DNA, the CDR3 is TGTGCCAGCAGCCGGGACAGCTCCTACAATGAGCAGTTCTTC.

The rearrangement uses TRBV9 and TRBJ1-2; TRBD1 might be the D (5 bases). The CDR3 spans 15 residues. Germline V lookup: CDR1 SGDLS, CDR2 YYNGEE. The V end lost 3 bases, the J end lost 4 bases, and 16 bases lay between the germline ends. CDR3: CASSALVGPGYGYTF. The CDR3 DNA reads as TGTGCCAGCAGCGCCCTGGTGGGGCCCGGCTATGGCTACACCTTC. The whole variable domain, remainder taken from reference TRBV9 and TRBJ1-2, is DSGVTQTPKHLITATGQRVTLRCSPRSGDLSVYWYQQSLDQGLQFLIQYYNGEERAKGNILERFSAQQFPDLHSELNLSSLELGDSALYFCASSALVGPGYGYTFGSGTRLTVV.

The CDR3 is CASSFKGRGWMNTEAFF. CDR3 DNA: TGTGCCAGCAGTTTCAAAGGCCGAGGGTGGATGAACACTGAAGCTTTCTTT. This chain joins TRBV28 and TRBJ1-1; D gene unclear. CDR3 length: 17 amino acids. V lost 3 bases and J lost 0, with 17 bases in between. Germline V gene data show CDR1 as MDHEN and CDR2 as SYDVKM.

This chain connects TRBV4-1 to TRBJ2-3; 10 bases match TRBD2. The CDR3 contains 16 residues. The V and J ends lost 1 base and 1 base, in that order; junction bases with no gene match: 2. The germline V gene encodes CDR1 MGHRA and CDR2 YSYEKL. CDR3 coding DNA: TGCGCCAGCAGCCAAGGACTAGCGGGTGGCACAGATACGCAGTATTTT. It yields the protein CASSQGLAGGTDTQYF.

J is TRBJ2-7 and V is TRBV28; D is uncertain. The germline V gene has CDR1 MDHEN and CDR2 SYDVKM. Trimming left V 4 bases short and J 2 bases short, with 15 bases between. The CDR3 loop spans 15 amino acids. The CDR3 nucleotides read TGTGCCAGCAGTTCCAGAGGAGAATACGCCTACGAGCAGTACTTC. As protein: CASSSRGEYAYEQYF.

The CDR3 DNA reads TGTGCCAGCAGCCCCGGCAGGGCGACAGATACGCAGTATTTT. Translating it yields CASSPGRATDTQYF. The chain combines TRBV6-2 or TRBV6-3 with TRBJ2-3; D may be TRBD1 (5 bases). The CDR3 is made up of 14 amino acids. Trimming removed 6 bases at V and 3 bases at J, with 13 bases between. Per germline, CDR1 MNHEY and CDR2 SVGEGT.